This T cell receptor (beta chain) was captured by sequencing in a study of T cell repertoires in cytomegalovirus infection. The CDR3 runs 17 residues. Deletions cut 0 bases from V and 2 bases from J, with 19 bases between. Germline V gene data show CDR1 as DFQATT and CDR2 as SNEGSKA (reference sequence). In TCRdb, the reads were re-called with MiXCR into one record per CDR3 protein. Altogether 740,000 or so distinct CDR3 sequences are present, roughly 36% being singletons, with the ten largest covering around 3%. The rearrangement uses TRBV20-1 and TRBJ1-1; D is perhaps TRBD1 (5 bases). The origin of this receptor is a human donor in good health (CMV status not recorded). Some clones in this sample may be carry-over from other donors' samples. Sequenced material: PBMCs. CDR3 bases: TGCAGTGCTAGAGATCCCAAGTCTGGGGGAATAAACACTGAAGCTTTCTTT. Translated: CSARDPKSGGINTEAFF.